The source of this TCR beta chain is a study of CD8+CD57+ T cells in acquired aplastic anemia. Study background: DNA per sorted CD4+ or CD8+ sample ranged 0.2 to 27.4 ug, averaging 3.2 ug.

The junction had 4 bases not matched to a gene; V was cut back by 7 bases and J by 1 base. This CDR3 is built from 15 residues. Germline CDR1 SNHLY, CDR2 FYNNEI. Study-wide results and limits: Simpson's diversity of CD8+ cells was not significantly different in patients compared with controls.

The study profiled TCR beta VDJ and CDR3 using genomic DNA as template. TCRdb independently ran MiXCR on the reads; one entry per CDR3 protein. The repertoire holds approximately 190,000 distinct CDR3 sequences, with less than 60% as singletons. A note on this clonotype: No antigen is known for it.

The sequenced patients had an expansion of CD8+CD57+ cells seen by flow cytometry. In all patients, the disease was severe acquired aplastic anemia. Blood was sampled before the patients had received any therapy. Sequencing used sorted CD4+, CD8+, or CD8+CD57+ T cells (not recorded which) from PBMCs. The rearrangement uses TRBV2 and TRBJ2-7, with 13 bases lining up with TRBD2. The receptor was isolated from a human donor with aplastic anemia. The CDR3 bases are TGTGCCAGCACCAGGACTAGCGGGGGATCCTACGAGCAGTACTTC. The encoded protein is CASTRTSGGSYEQYF.